The 26 T cell receptor beta chains reported below all come from one sample, sequenced in a study of T cells in Graves' hyperthyroidism and ophthalmopathy. RNA transcripts gave rise to amplified TCR beta CDR3 regions. An initial round of RT-PCR targeting the TCR CDR3 relied on the HTBI primer set. TCRdb re-analysed the multiplex PCR reads in MiXCR, keeping a single row per CDR3 protein. The sample shows around 340,000 distinct CDR3 sequences, roughly 15% of them seen only once. Sequencing was carried out using blood. All receptors derive from a man under 40 with Graves' hyperthyroidism.

This clonotype has a count of ten or more. The chain has TRBV10-3 and TRBJ1-2, with D perhaps TRBD1 (5 bases). CDR3 length: 13 amino acids. The ends were cut back, 2 bases at V and 3 bases at J, with 7 bases in the middle. The germline CDR1 and CDR2 sequences are ENHRY and SYGVKD. The CDR3 DNA reads as TGTGCCATCAGTGAGGGGACGGACTATGGCTACACCTTC. Translated, it gives CAISEGTDYGYTF.

This clonotype came up many times. This sequence joins TRBV5-1 and TRBJ1-2, with D uncertain. Trimming removed 0 bases from V and 2 bases from J, with 11 bases in between. This CDR3 comprises 15 residues. Germline V gene lookup returns CDR1 SGHRS and CDR2 YFSETQ. The CDR3 loop reads CASSLGGSRNYGYTF. The CDR3 DNA sequence: TGCGCCAGCAGCTTGGGGGGATCGAGGAACTATGGCTACACCTTC. The full variable domain, rest sourced from reference TRBV5-1 and TRBJ1-2, is KAGVTQTPRYLIKTRGQQVTLSCSPISGHRSVSWYQQTPGQGLQFLFEYFSETQRNKGNFPGRFSGRQFSNSRSEMNVSTLELGDSALYLCASSLGGSRNYGYTFGSGTRLTVV.

This clonotype was counted a few times. V is TRBV29-1 and J is TRBJ1-1; D uncertain. The ends were cut back, 5 bases at V and 8 bases at J, with 15 bases in the middle. This CDR3 is 12 amino acids long. Germline V gene sequence: CDR1 SQVTM, CDR2 ANQGSEA. The CDR3 coding sequence is TGCAGCGTTACCGGCGCGACGGGGGAAGCTTTCTTT. Protein sequence: CSVTGATGEAFF.

This clonotype has a count of ten or more. This chain connects TRBV11-2 to TRBJ2-1; 8 nucleotides match TRBD2. Germline CDR1 reads SGHAT; CDR2 reads FQNNGV. The CDR3 has 14 amino acids. Trimming cost V 5 bases and J 10 bases; bases outside gene matches: 10. The CDR3 DNA reads as TGTGCCAGCAGCCCGGGGGGGGCGTCAATAGAGCAGTTCTTC. Translation gives CASSPGGASIEQFF.

The chain links TRBV7-8 to TRBJ2-3, with D perhaps matching TRBD2 (5 bases). Germline loops: CDR1 SGHVS, CDR2 FQNEAQ. This CDR3 contains 16 residues. Trimming removed 4 bases at V and 0 bases at J, with 14 bases between. The CDR3 protein is CASSSTTYPSTDTQYF. CDR3 nucleotide sequence: TGTGCCAGCAGCTCGACTACCTACCCTAGCACAGATACGCAGTATTTT.

The rearrangement uses TRBV7-9 and TRBJ2-5; tentative D call: TRBD2 (6 bases). Germline CDR1 reads SEHNR; CDR2 reads FQNEAQ (reference sequence). This CDR3 has 13 amino acids. Trimming took off 5 bases at V and 5 bases at J, with 12 bases between the two ends. CDR3: CASSHPSAETQYF. The CDR3 DNA follows: TGTGCCAGCAGCCACCCTAGCGCTGAGACCCAGTACTTC.

The genes are TRBV20-1 and TRBJ2-5; D is possibly TRBD2 (6 bases). The V gene lost 5 bases and the J gene lost 2 bases, with 9 bases spanning the gap. The germline V gene has CDR1 DFQATT and CDR2 SNEGSKA (reference sequence). This CDR3 region has 12 residues. The CDR3 bases are TGCAGTGCTCCGGGAGATCAAGAGACCCAGTACTTC. This sequence encodes CSAPGDQETQYF.

The chain carries TRBV20-1 and TRBJ2-7, with D possibly being TRBD1 (7 bases). The V end was cut by 5 bases, the J end by 4 bases, with 12 bases between. This CDR3 has 12 amino acids. CDR1 is DFQATT, CDR2 SNEGSKA, per germline (reference sequence). The CDR3 DNA reads TGCAGTGCTTCACAGGGGAGGTACGAGCAGTACTTC. Protein product: CSASQGRYEQYF.

The V call is TRBV15, the J call TRBJ1-2; D call uncertain. Germline CDR1 reads LNHNV; CDR2 reads YYDKDF (reference sequence). The CDR3 length is 13 residues. The V and J ends lost 1 base and 7 bases respectively, with 10 bases between them. CDR3 DNA sequence: TGTGCCACCAGCAGAGTAACGGGATCTGGCTACACCTTC. Translating gives CATSRVTGSGYTF.

This clonotype was seen repeatedly, ten times or more. The rearrangement uses TRBV30 and TRBJ2-5; TRBD1 matches 8 bases. CDR1 GTSNPN and CDR2 SVGIG come from the germline V gene (reference sequence). The CDR3 is 11 residues long. J lost 11 bases, V lost 4 bases, and 6 bases had no gene match. The chain's CDR3 is CAWMQGAVQYF. In DNA, the CDR3 is TGTGCCTGGATGCAGGGGGCTGTTCAGTACTTC.

The chain carries TRBV7-8 and TRBJ1-2; 7 bases agree with TRBD1. This CDR3 spans 14 amino acids. V was clipped by 1 base and J by 4 bases; unmatched bases: 3. Germline assignment: CDR1 SGHVS and CDR2 FQNEAQ. CDR3: CASSLVDRSYGYTF. In DNA form, the CDR3 reads TGTGCCAGCAGCTTAGTGGACAGGTCCTATGGCTACACCTTC.

In regard to this clonotype: This may be a read error, as it is one base from a much larger clone. The rearrangement joins TRBV5-1 to TRBJ1-1, with D unresolved. Trimming took off 1 base at V and 10 bases at J, with 11 bases between the two ends. The CDR3 consists of 12 residues. Germline CDR1 reads SGHRS; CDR2 reads YFSETQ. The CDR3 DNA reads TGCGCCAGCAGCTTGACTGGTGCTGGAGCTTTCTTT. This encodes CASSLTGAGAFF.

This clonotype was counted many times. The chain uses TRBV30 and TRBJ1-2; D not resolved. Germline CDR1 GTSNPN, CDR2 SVGIG (reference sequence). Trimming shortened V by 2 bases and J by 8 bases, and 12 bases separated the two germline ends. The CDR3 has 12 amino acids. CDR3 loop: CAWSSTSRGYTF. CDR3 in DNA: TGTGCCTGGAGTTCGACTTCTCGAGGCTACACCTTC.

This chain uses TRBV6-1 with TRBJ2-5, with D perhaps TRBD1 or TRBD2 (5 bases each). V was shortened by 0 bases and J by 4 bases, with 18 bases between the two germline ends. Germline lookup yields CDR1 MNHNS and CDR2 SASEGT. This CDR3 has 17 residues. DNA for the CDR3: TGTGCCAGCAGTGAAGCCTCGTTGGGCAGGGACGGAGAGACCCAGTACTTC. This codes for CASSEASLGRDGETQYF.

This clonotype was found many times. This chain links TRBV20-1 with TRBJ2-3; D perhaps matches TRBD1 (6 bases). Germline V gene data show CDR1 as DFQATT and CDR2 as SNEGSKA (reference sequence). CDR3 size: 14 residues. The ends were cut back, 3 bases at V and 4 bases at J, with 14 bases in the middle. CDR3 coding DNA: TGCAGTGCTAGCGGGCCGACAGGACCAGATACGCAGTATTTT. Its protein product is CSASGPTGPDTQYF.

This clonotype was recorded at least ten times. The chain carries TRBV20-1 and TRBJ2-3; 7 bases agree with TRBD1. The ends lost 0 bases at V and 6 bases at J; junction bases unmatched: 3. The CDR3 spans 13 residues. Germline CDR1 is DFQATT and CDR2 is SNEGSKA (reference sequence). The chain's CDR3 is CSARDTGVDTQYF. CDR3 DNA: TGCAGTGCTAGAGACACAGGGGTTGATACGCAGTATTTT.

This clonotype was observed at least ten times. The chain uses TRBV4-1 and TRBJ2-1, with unresolved D. The V gene's germline CDR1 is MGHRA and CDR2 YSYEKL. The CDR3 contains 16 residues. V shed 0 bases and J shed 3 bases, with 12 bases lying between them. CDR3 protein: CASSQDASSLYNEQFF. The CDR3 nucleotides are TGCGCCAGCAGCCAAGACGCATCCTCACTCTACAATGAGCAGTTCTTC.

This clonotype has at least ten counts. This chain connects TRBV24-1 to TRBJ2-1; 9 positions agree with TRBD1. The CDR3 consists of 17 residues. The V segment lost 4 bases and the J segment 7 bases; nucleotides outside the gene matches: 13. The germline V gene encodes CDR1 KGHDR and CDR2 SFDVKD. Here the CDR3 reads CATSETYRGLLWNEQFF. As DNA, the CDR3 is TGTGCCACCAGTGAGACTTACAGGGGGCTGTTGTGGAATGAGCAGTTCTTC.

This clonotype was recorded a few times. J is TRBJ1-1 and V is TRBV7-2; 11 bases are a match to TRBD1. CDR1 SGHTA and CDR2 FQGNSA come from the germline V gene. V shed 4 bases, J shed 1 base, and the junction held 2 bases outside the gene matches. This CDR3 is built from 15 residues. This chain's CDR3 is CASSYGTGGNTEAFF. The CDR3 bases are TGTGCCAGCAGCTATGGGACAGGGGGGAACACTGAAGCTTTCTTT.

CDR3 DNA: TGTGCCAGCAGTTTATCGGGGGCTAGCCACGAGCAGTACTTC. Translated, it gives CASSLSGASHEQYF. The rearrangement links TRBV27 to TRBJ2-7, with TRBD1 as a possible D gene (6 bases). The CDR3 contains 14 residues. Germline CDR1 and CDR2: MNHEY and SMNVEV (reference sequence). V was shortened by 0 bases and J by 5 bases, with 11 bases between the two germline ends.

This clonotype was seen repeatedly, ten times or more. The chain couples TRBV28 to TRBJ2-1; no clear D. CDR3 length: 12 residues. V shed 7 bases and J shed 0 bases, with 4 bases lying between them. The germline CDR1 and CDR2 sequences are MDHEN and SYDVKM. The CDR3: CASTNSYNEQFF. CDR3 in DNA: TGTGCCAGCACCAACTCCTACAATGAGCAGTTCTTC.

This clonotype was counted a single time. The V call is TRBV13, the J call TRBJ2-1; perhaps TRBD2 as D (7 bases). V was shortened by 6 bases and J by 6 bases, with 9 bases between the two germline ends. The CDR3 contains 12 residues. Germline CDR1 and CDR2: PRHDT and FYEKMQ (reference sequence). As DNA, the CDR3 is TGTGCCAGCAGGGGAGGGGGCAATGAGCAGTTCTTC. It codes for CASRGGGNEQFF.

This clonotype was recorded many times. This chain links TRBV2 with TRBJ2-7; possible D gene TRBD1, 5 bases. With 2 bases removed from V and 6 bases from J, the gap between germline ends came to 11 bases. Germline V lookup: CDR1 SNHLY, CDR2 FYNNEI. The CDR3 loop spans 13 amino acids. In nucleotides, the CDR3 is TGTGCCAGCAGTGAAAATGTGGGGCTCGAGCAGTACTTC. It codes for CASSENVGLEQYF.

In this sample, this clonotype turned up many times. This chain joins TRBV7-2 and TRBJ2-1; 13 bases align to TRBD2. CDR3 size: 18 residues. Trimming at V came to 4 bases and at J to 7 bases, leaving 13 bases not matched to a gene. Germline CDR1 and CDR2: SGHTA and FQGNSA. The CDR3 DNA follows: TGTGCCAGCAGCTCAATTCACCTACTAGCGGGAGGGGGTAATGAGCAGTTCTTC. Its translation is CASSSIHLLAGGGNEQFF.

The chain's CDR3 is CSARRPWASGKETQYF. The CDR3 DNA reads TGCAGTGCCCGCCGTCCTTGGGCTAGCGGTAAAGAGACCCAGTACTTC. The chain uses TRBV20-1 and TRBJ2-5; 7 nucleotides agree with TRBD2. Germline V gene data show CDR1 as DFQATT and CDR2 as SNEGSKA (reference sequence). V was pared by 6 bases and J by 3 bases, with 16 bases of the junction left unmatched. CDR3 size: 16 residues.

This clonotype was found many times. Relative to the germline gene, one junction end is altered; a read error may explain this. The gene calls are TRBV12-3 or TRBV12-4 and TRBJ1-5; no definite D call. This CDR3 region has 13 residues. In DNA, the CDR3 is TGCGCCAGCAGCTTGTGGGGCAATCAGCCCCAGCATTTT. The encoded protein is CASSLWGNQPQHF.